The next 8 T cell receptor beta chains were all read from a single sample in a study of T cell repertoires in cytomegalovirus infection. No antigen is known for these receptors. TCRdb used MiXCR to reprocess the reads, holding one entry per CDR3 protein. The sample comprises around 900,000 distinct CDR3 sequences, around 30% of which are singletons, and more than 13% rests with the top ten. The sample here was cultured CD8+ T cells from PBMCs, taken from culture after CMV antigen stimulation. The receptor set was obtained from a human donor in good health (CMV status not recorded). Some clones in this sample may be carry-over from other donors' samples.

This clonotype was counted between two and nine times. This chain joins TRBV6-6 and TRBJ2-2, with 7 bases matching TRBD2. The CDR3 covers 15 residues. The germline CDR1 and CDR2 sequences are MNHNY and SVGAGI (reference sequence). The V gene end was trimmed by 4 bases and the J gene end by 3 bases; junction bases not matched to a gene: 5. This CDR3 reads CASSFEGLHTGELFF. The CDR3 DNA follows: TGTGCCAGCAGTTTTGAGGGACTACACACCGGGGAGCTGTTTTTT.

This clonotype was detected a few times. The rearrangement links TRBV20-1 to TRBJ1-1; no definite D call. CDR1 is DFQATT and CDR2 is SNEGSKA in the germline V gene (reference sequence). The CDR3 has 15 residues. Deletions cut 0 bases from V and 11 bases from J, with 22 bases between. CDR3 sequence (DNA): TGCAGTGCTAGAGATATTTCCTTGTTCCCTATTGTGGCTTTCTTT. Translated, it gives CSARDISLFPIVAFF.

V gene TRBV2 combines with J gene TRBJ2-1, with 9 bases lining up with TRBD1. The CDR3 extends over 11 amino acids. J lost 12 bases, V lost 8 bases, and 5 bases had no gene match. Germline V gene data show CDR1 as SNHLY and CDR2 as FYNNEI. As DNA, the CDR3 is TGTGCCAGCCCGGGACAGGGAAGGCAGTTCTTC. This gives the protein CASPGQGRQFF.

The V gene is TRBV7-9, the J gene TRBJ1-2, with a possible D match to TRBD1 (6 bases). V was shortened by 5 bases and J by 4 bases, with 20 bases between the two germline ends. The CDR3 runs to 16 residues. Germline V gives CDR1 SEHNR, CDR2 FQNEAQ (reference sequence). CDR3 region: CASSPGGGPTPYGYTF. The CDR3 region has the DNA TGTGCCAGCAGCCCAGGAGGGGGGCCCACGCCCTATGGCTACACCTTC.

At least ten counts were recorded for this clonotype. The J gene is TRBJ2-2, the V gene TRBV7-2, with 8 bases lining up with TRBD1. This CDR3 is 14 amino acids long. Trimming took 4 bases from V and 7 from J; bases not matched to a gene: 5. The germline V gene encodes CDR1 SGHTA and CDR2 FQGNSA. The CDR3 region is CASSYYRGSGELFF. The CDR3 DNA follows: TGTGCCAGCAGCTATTACAGGGGGAGCGGGGAGCTGTTTTTT.

The chain recombines TRBV29-1 with TRBJ2-2; D is undetermined. Per the germline V gene, CDR1 is SQVTM and CDR2 is ANQGSEA. With 4 bases removed from V and 8 bases from J, the gap between germline ends came to 17 bases. The CDR3 is 14 residues long. CDR3 residues: CSVGSVPGRGELFF. CDR3 bases: TGCAGCGTTGGATCCGTACCAGGTCGGGGGGAGCTGTTTTTT.

The J gene is TRBJ2-1, the V gene TRBV4-2; TRBD2 aligns across 8 bases. Germline V CDR1 and CDR2: LGHNA, YNFKEQ. The CDR3 sequence is 19 residues long. V shed 0 bases and J 4 bases; nucleotides not matched to a gene: 14. DNA of the CDR3: TGTGCCAGCAGCCAAGATATGTACGGGGGGGCTCCGTTATACAATGAGCAGTTCTTC. Its translation is CASSQDMYGGAPLYNEQFF.

The sample holds a few counts of this clonotype. The chain carries TRBV20-1 and TRBJ2-7; the D gene is possibly TRBD1 (5 bases). CDR1 is DFQATT, CDR2 SNEGSKA, per germline (reference sequence). V lost 1 base to trimming and J lost 3 bases, with 7 bases between them. The CDR3 runs 12 residues. The CDR3 loop is CSARGQGYEQYF. The CDR3 coding sequence is TGCAGTGCTAGAGGTCAGGGCTACGAGCAGTACTTC.